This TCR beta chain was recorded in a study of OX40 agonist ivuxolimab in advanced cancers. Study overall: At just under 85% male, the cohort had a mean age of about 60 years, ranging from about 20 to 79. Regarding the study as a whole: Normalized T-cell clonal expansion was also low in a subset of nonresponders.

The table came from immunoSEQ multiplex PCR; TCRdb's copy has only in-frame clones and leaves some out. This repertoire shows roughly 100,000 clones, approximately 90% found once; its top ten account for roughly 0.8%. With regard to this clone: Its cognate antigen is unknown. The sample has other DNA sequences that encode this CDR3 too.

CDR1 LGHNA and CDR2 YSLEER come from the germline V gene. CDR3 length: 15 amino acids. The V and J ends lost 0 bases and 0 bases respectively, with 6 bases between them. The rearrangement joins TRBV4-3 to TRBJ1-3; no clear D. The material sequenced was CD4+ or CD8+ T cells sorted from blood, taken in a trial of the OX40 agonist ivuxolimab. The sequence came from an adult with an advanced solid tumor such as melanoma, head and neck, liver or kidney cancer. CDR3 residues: CASSQELGSGNTIYF. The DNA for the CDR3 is TGCGCCAGCAGCCAAGAACTAGGCTCTGGAAACACCATATATTTT.